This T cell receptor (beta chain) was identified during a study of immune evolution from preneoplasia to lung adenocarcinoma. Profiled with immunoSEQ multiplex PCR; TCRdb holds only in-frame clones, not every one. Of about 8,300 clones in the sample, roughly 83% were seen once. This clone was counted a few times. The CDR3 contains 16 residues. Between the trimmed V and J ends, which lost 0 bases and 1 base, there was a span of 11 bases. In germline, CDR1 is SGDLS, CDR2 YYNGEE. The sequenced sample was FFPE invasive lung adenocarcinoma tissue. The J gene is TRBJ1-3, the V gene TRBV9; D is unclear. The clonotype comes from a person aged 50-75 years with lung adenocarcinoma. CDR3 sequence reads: CASSVGTGPSGNTIYF. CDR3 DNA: TGTGCCAGCAGCGTAGGGACGGGTCCTTCTGGAAACACCATATATTTT.